This T cell receptor beta chain appears in the sequencing data of a study of blood T cells in healthy people across ages. Study details: About one barcoded beta molecule per two T cells came from capture by template switching.

Points on this clonotype: Antigen unknown. At one end the junction does not follow the germline gene, possibly because of a read error.

Study results and caveats: In older individuals, TCR beta diversity per million T cells was lower, falling roughly linearly with age.

A sample-barcoded 5' primer and a J-beta primer mix were used in a second PCR of roughly 7 to 12 cycles. TCRdb called the 5' RACE reads again in MiXCR, with one record for every CDR3 protein. The sample has hundreds of thousands of distinct CDR3 sequences, around 34% seen once. Each donor was a healthy Caucasian individual from Russia, aged 6 to 90. Every sample gave at least 5 micrograms of total RNA when it was extracted. The receptor was isolated from a man aged 18 to 29 in good health. The sequenced material came from blood.

CDR3 amino acids: CASSLGTTHYF. CDR3 bases: TGTGCCAGCAGCCTGGGGACAACACATTACTTC. V and J are TRBV14 and TRBJ1-2; weak D call: TRBD1 (6 bases). The CDR3 extends over 11 amino acids. Germline lookup yields CDR1 SGHDN and CDR2 FVKESK.